The present TCR beta chain was sequenced within a study of T cell repertoires in cytomegalovirus infection. In germline, CDR1 is MDHEN, CDR2 SYDVKM. V dropped 6 bases and J dropped 0 bases, with 18 bases sitting between them. The CDR3 is 17 residues long. TCRdb recomputed calls from the reads with MiXCR, one row per CDR3 protein. The table has 270,000 or so distinct CDR3 sequences, over 15% seen once; the top ten hold around half. Only a few counts were recorded for this clonotype. Sequenced: CD8+ T cells from PBMCs. The receptor comes from a human donor in good health (CMV status not recorded). Some clones in this sample may be carry-over from other donors' samples. The rearrangement links TRBV28 to TRBJ1-5, with a tentative D call TRBD1 (5 bases). In DNA form, the CDR3 reads TGTGCCAGCAGCCCGGGACCCGGGGCCTATAGCAATCAGCCCCAGCATTTT. Its translation: CASSPGPGAYSNQPQHF.